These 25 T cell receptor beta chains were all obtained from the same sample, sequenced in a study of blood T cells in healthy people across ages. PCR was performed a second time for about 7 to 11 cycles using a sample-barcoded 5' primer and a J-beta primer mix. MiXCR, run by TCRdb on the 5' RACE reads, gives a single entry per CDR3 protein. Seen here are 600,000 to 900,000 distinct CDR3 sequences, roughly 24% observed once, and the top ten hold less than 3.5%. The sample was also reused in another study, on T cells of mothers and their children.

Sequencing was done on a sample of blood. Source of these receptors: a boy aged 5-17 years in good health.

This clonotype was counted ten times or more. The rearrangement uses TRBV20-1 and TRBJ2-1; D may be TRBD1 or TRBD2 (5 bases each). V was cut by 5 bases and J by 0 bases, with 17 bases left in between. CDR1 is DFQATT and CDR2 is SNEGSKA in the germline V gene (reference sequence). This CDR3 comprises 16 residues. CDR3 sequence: CSARNRGPSSYNEQFF. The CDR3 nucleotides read TGCAGTGCTCGAAATCGGGGACCGAGCTCCTACAATGAGCAGTTCTTC.

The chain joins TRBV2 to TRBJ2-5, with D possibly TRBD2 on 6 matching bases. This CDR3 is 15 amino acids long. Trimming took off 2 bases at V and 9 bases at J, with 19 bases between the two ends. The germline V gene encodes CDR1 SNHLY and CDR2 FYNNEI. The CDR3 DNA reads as TGTGCCAGCAGTGAAACCGTGGGGGGACCATGGTCCCAGTACTTC. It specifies CASSETVGGPWSQYF.

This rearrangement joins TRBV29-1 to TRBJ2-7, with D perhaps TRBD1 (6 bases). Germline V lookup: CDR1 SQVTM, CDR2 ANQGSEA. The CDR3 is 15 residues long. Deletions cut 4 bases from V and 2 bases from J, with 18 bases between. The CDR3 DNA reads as TGCAGCGTTGCGGCAGGGGCTAATCCTACCTACGAGCAGTACTTC. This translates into CSVAAGANPTYEQYF.

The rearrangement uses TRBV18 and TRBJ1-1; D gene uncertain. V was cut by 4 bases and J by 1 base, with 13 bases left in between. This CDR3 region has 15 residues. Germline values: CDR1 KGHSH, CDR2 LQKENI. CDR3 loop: CASSHGRWPNTEAFF. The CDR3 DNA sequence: TGTGCCAGCTCACACGGACGCTGGCCGAACACTGAAGCTTTCTTT.

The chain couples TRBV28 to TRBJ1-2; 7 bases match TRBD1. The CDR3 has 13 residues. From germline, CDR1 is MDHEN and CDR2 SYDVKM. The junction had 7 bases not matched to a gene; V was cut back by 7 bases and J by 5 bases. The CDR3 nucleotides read TGTGCCAGCAATGACAGGGTGTCGTATGGCTACACCTTC. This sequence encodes CASNDRVSYGYTF.

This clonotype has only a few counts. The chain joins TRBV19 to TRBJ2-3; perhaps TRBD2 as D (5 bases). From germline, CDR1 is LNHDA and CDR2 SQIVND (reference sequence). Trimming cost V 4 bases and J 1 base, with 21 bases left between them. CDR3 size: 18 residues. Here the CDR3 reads CASSTPRSGQWGTDTQYF. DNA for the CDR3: TGTGCCAGTAGTACCCCACGGAGCGGCCAGTGGGGCACAGATACGCAGTATTTT.

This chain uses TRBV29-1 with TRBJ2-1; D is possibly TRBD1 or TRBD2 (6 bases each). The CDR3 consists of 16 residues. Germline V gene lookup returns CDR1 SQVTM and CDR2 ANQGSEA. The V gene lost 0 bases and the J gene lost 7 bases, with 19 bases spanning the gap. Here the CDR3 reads CSVEDPRDTAGNEQFF. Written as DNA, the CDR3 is TGCAGCGTTGAAGATCCCCGGGACACCGCGGGGAATGAGCAGTTCTTC.

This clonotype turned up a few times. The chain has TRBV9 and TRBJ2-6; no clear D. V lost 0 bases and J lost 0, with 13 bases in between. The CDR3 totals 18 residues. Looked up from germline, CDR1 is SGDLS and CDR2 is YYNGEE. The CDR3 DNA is TGTGCCAGCAGCGTAGCTGTAGTTCCTAGCTCTGGGGCCAACGTCCTGACTTTC. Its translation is CASSVAVVPSSGANVLTF.

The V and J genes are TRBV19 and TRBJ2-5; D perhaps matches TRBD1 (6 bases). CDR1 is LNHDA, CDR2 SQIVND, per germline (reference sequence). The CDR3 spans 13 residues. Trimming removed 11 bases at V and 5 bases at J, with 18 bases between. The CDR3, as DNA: TGTGCCTCCAAGGCGGATCAGGGGGAGACCCAGTACTTC. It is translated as CASKADQGETQYF. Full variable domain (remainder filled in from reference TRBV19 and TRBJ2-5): DGGITQSPKYLFRKEGQNVTLSCEQNLNHDAMYWYRQDPGQGLRLIYYSQIVNDFQKGDIAEGYSVSREKKESFPLTVTSAQKNPTAFYLCASKADQGETQYFGPGTRLLVL.

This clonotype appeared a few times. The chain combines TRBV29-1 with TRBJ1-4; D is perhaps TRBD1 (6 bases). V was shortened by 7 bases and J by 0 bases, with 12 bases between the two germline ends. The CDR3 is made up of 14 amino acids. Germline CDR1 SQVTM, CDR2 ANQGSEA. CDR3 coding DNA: TGCAGCGCCCTAGGGGGGCCAACTAATGAAAAACTGTTTTTT. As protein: CSALGGPTNEKLFF.

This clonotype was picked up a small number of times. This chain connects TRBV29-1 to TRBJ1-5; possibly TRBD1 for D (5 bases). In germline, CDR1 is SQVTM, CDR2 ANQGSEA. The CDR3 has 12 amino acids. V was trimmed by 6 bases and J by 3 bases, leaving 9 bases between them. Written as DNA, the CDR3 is TGCAGCGTCGGGGGTATCAATCAGCCCCAGCATTTT. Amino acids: CSVGGINQPQHF.

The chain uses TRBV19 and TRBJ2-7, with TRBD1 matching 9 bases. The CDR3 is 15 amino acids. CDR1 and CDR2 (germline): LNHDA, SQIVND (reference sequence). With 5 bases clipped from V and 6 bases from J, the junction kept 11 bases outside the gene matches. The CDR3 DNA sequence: TGTGCCAGTAGTTCGGACAGGGGCGTCTTCTCCGAGCAGTACTTC. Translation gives CASSSDRGVFSEQYF.

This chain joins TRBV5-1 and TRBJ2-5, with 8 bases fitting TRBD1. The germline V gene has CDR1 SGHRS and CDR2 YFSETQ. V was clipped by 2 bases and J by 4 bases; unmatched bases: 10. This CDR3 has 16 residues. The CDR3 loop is CASSFAGQGGAETQYF. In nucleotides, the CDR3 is TGCGCCAGCAGCTTCGCCGGACAGGGTGGTGCAGAGACCCAGTACTTC.

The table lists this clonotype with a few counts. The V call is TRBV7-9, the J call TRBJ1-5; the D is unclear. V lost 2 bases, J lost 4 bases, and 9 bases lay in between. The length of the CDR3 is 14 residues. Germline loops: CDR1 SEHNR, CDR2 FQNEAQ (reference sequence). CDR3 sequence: CASSLSTENQPQHF. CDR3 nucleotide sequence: TGTGCCAGCAGCTTATCAACAGAGAATCAGCCCCAGCATTTT.

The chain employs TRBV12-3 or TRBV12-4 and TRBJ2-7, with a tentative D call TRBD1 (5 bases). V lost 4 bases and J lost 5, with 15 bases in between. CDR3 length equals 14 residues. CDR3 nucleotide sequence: TGTGCCAGCAGTTCCCCTCTGGGGCGGAACGAGCAGTACTTC. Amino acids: CASSSPLGRNEQYF.

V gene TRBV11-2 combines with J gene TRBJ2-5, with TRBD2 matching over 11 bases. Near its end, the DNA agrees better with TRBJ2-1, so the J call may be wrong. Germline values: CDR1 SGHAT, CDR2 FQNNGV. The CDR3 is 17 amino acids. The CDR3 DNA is TGTGCCAGCAGCCGCCTTGTGGTTAGCGGGGGGGTGAATGAGCAGTTCTTC. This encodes CASSRLVVSGGVNEQFF.

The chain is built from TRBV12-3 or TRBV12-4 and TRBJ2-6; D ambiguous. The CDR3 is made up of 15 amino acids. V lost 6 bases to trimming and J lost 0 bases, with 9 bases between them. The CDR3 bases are TGTGCCAGCAGCCGGTCCGGCTCTGGGGCCAACGTCCTGACTTTC. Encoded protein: CASSRSGSGANVLTF.

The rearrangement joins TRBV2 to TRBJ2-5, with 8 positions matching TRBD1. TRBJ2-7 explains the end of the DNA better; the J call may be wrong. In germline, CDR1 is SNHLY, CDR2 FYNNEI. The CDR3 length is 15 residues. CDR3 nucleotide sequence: TGTGCCAGCCTGAGGCGGGCCAGGGGGCCCTACGAGCAGTACTTC. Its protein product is CASLRRARGPYEQYF.

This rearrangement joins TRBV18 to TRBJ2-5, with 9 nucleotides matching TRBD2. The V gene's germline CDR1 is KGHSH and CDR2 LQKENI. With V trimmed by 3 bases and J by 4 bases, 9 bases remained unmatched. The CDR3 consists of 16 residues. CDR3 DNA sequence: TGTGCCAGCTCACCTGGACTAGCGACGAGGGGAGAGACCCAGTACTTC. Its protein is CASSPGLATRGETQYF.

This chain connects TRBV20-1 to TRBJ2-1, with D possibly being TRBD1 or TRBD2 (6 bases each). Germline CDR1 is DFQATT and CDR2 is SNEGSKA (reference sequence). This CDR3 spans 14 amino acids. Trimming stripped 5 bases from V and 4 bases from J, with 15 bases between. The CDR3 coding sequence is TGCAGTGCTCCGGCGGGACATCCTTACAATGAGCAGTTCTTC. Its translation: CSAPAGHPYNEQFF.

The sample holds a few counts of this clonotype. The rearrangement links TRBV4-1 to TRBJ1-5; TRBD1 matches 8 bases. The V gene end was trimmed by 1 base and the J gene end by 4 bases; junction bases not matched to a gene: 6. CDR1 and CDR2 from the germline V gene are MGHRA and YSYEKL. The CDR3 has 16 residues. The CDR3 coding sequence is TGCGCCAGCAGCCAAGTAAGGGACAGGCTAAATCAGCCCCAGCATTTT. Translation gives CASSQVRDRLNQPQHF.

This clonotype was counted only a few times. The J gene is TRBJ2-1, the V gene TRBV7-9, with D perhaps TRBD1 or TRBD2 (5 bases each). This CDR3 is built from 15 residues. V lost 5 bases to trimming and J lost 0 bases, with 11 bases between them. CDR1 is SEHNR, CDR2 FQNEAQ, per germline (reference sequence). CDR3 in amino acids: CASSPGRVSYNEQFF. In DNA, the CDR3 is TGTGCCAGCAGCCCGGGGCGGGTCTCCTACAATGAGCAGTTCTTC.

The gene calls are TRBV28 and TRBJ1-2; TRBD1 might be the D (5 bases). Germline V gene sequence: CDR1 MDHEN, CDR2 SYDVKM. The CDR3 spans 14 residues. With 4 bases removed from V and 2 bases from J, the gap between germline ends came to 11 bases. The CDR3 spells CASSYIRGNYGYTF. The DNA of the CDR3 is TGTGCCAGCAGTTATATAAGGGGCAACTATGGCTACACCTTC.

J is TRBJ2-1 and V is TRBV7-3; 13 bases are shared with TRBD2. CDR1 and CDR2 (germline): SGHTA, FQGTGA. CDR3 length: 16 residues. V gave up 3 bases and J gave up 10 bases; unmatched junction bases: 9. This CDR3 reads CASSLRLAGGPPEQFF. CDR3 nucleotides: TGTGCCAGCAGCTTGAGACTAGCGGGGGGCCCTCCCGAGCAGTTCTTC.

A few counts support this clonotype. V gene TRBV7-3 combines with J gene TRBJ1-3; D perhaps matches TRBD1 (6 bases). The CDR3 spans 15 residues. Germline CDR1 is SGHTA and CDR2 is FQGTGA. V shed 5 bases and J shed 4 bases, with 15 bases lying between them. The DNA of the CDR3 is TGTGCCAGCAGCCTCGGTGGGGGGCCCGGAAACACCATATATTTT. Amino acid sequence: CASSLGGGPGNTIYF.